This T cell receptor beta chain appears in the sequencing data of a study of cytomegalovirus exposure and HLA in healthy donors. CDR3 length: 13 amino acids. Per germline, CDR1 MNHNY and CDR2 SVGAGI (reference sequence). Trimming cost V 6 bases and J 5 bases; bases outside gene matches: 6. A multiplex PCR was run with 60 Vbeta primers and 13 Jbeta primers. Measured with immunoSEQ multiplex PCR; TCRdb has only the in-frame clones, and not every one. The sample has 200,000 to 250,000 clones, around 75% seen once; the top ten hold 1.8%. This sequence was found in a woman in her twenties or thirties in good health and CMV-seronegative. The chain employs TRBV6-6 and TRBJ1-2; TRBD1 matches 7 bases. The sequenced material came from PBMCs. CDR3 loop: CASRSDRAYGYTF. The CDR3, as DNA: TGTGCCAGCAGGTCCGACAGGGCATATGGCTACACCTTC.